One and the same sample provided the 11 T cell receptor beta chains below, sequenced in a study of long-term antiretroviral therapy in people with HIV. Running of the v3.0 immunoSEQ assay took place at survey level. Generated by immunoSEQ multiplex PCR, the TCRdb table keeps only in-frame clones and is missing some. The top ten clones hold approximately 4.7% of a sample with roughly 35,000 clones, around 85% of them seen once. Here the sequenced sample was unsorted PBMCs, taken roughly 3.3 years after starting antiretroviral therapy. These receptors came from a young man with HIV.

Worth noting for this clone: At one end, the junction sequence differs from germline, possibly due to a read error. The chain couples TRBV11-2 to TRBJ2-7, with TRBD1 as a possible D gene (7 bases). The CDR3 loop spans 11 amino acids. Germline CDR1 and CDR2: SGHAT and FQNNGV. The chain's CDR3 is CASSLTGDLDF. In nucleotides, the CDR3 is TGTGCCAGCAGCCTTACAGGGGACTTGGACTTC.

Here the CDR3 DNA reads TGTGCCAGCAGCGTCACTAGCGGGGGCTACAATGAGCAGTTCTTC. This gives the protein CASSVTSGGYNEQFF. V is TRBV9 and J is TRBJ2-1; 11 bases are shared with TRBD2. Trimming at V came to 2 bases and at J to 3 bases, leaving 1 base not matched to a gene. Per germline, CDR1 SGDLS and CDR2 YYNGEE. This CDR3 is built from 15 residues.

The chain combines TRBV28 with TRBJ2-3; D is unclear. Germline V gene lookup returns CDR1 MDHEN and CDR2 SYDVKM. The CDR3 is 14 amino acids. V was clipped by 6 bases and J by 0 bases, with 10 bases between them. CDR3 sequence reads: CASSPPTSTDTQYF. DNA of the CDR3: TGTGCCAGCAGCCCGCCCACTAGCACAGATACGCAGTATTTT.

V and J are TRBV28 and TRBJ2-5; possible D gene TRBD2, 5 bases. V was pared by 6 bases and J by 5 bases, with 28 bases between. The CDR3 length is 18 residues. CDR1 is MDHEN and CDR2 is SYDVKM in the germline V gene. The CDR3 loop is CASSTRGSSRLEAETQYF. The CDR3 nucleotides are TGTGCCAGCAGCACTCGAGGGTCCTCCCGGCTAGAGGCTGAGACCCAGTACTTC.

The chain has TRBV27 and TRBJ1-1; weak D call: TRBD1 (5 bases). V dropped 5 bases and J dropped 12 bases, with 25 bases sitting between them. Germline V lookup: CDR1 MNHEY, CDR2 SMNVEV (reference sequence). CDR3 length equals 15 residues. CDR3 in amino acids: CASSPSRGATTRSFF. In nucleotides, the CDR3 is TGTGCCAGCAGTCCTTCGAGAGGGGCGACCACTCGGTCTTTCTTT.

CDR3 coding DNA: TGTGCCAGCAGCATGACAGGGGGTCCGTCCTACGAGCAGTACTTC. This gives the protein CASSMTGGPSYEQYF. The chain carries TRBV13 and TRBJ2-7; TRBD1 aligns across 9 bases. CDR1 and CDR2 from the germline V gene are PRHDT and FYEKMQ (reference sequence). The CDR3 length is 15 residues. The J segment lost 1 base and the V segment lost 5 bases, leaving 6 bases of the junction unmatched.

The table lists this clone with a count of one. This chain joins TRBV29-1 and TRBJ2-7; 9 nucleotides line up with TRBD1. The junction had 3 bases not matched to a gene; V was cut back by 5 bases and J by 1 base. Germline values: CDR1 SQVTM, CDR2 ANQGSEA. This CDR3 comprises 13 residues. The CDR3 DNA reads TGCAGCGTTCTGACAGGGGGTTCCTACGAGCAGTACTTC. It specifies CSVLTGGSYEQYF.

The chain has TRBV18 and TRBJ1-1; 7 bases line up with TRBD1. J gave up 0 bases and V 1 base, and 14 bases lay outside the gene matches. This CDR3 has 19 amino acids. CDR1 and CDR2 (germline): KGHSH, LQKENI. CDR3: CASSPRQQGPNGMNTEAFF. The CDR3 DNA reads as TGTGCCAGCTCACCACGGCAACAGGGGCCTAACGGCATGAACACTGAAGCTTTCTTT.

The J gene is TRBJ1-1, the V gene TRBV9; perhaps TRBD1 as D (5 bases). Germline assignment: CDR1 SGDLS and CDR2 YYNGEE. V was pared by 1 base and J by 0 bases, with 10 bases between. The CDR3 contains 15 residues. The CDR3 nucleotides read TGTGCCAGCAGCGTAAGAGGGACCCTGAACACTGAAGCTTTCTTT. Protein sequence: CASSVRGTLNTEAFF.

This CDR3 is CSVGGEQGVADTQYF. CDR3 in DNA: TGCAGCGTTGGGGGGGAGCAGGGAGTCGCAGATACGCAGTATTTT. The J gene is TRBJ2-3, the V gene TRBV29-1, with D maybe TRBD2 (6 bases). V gave up 4 bases and J gave up 4 bases, with 18 bases separating them. Germline CDR1 SQVTM, CDR2 ANQGSEA. The CDR3 contains 15 residues.

This clone showed up just a few times. The V and J genes are TRBV7-9 and TRBJ1-4; 7 bases match TRBD1. Germline-derived CDR1 and CDR2 are SEHNR and FQNEAQ (reference sequence). The V and J ends lost 7 bases and 2 bases, in that order; junction bases with no gene match: 4. The CDR3 totals 14 residues. CDR3 region: CASTPTGTNEKLFF. The CDR3 DNA sequence: TGTGCCAGCACCCCGACAGGGACTAATGAAAAACTGTTTTTT.